This T cell receptor beta chain is from a study of blood T cell repertoires in COVID-19. Measured with immunoSEQ multiplex PCR; TCRdb has only the in-frame clones, and not every one. Among hundreds of thousands of clones listed, about 85% were seen once. The sample comprised PBMCs or T cells enriched from blood (not recorded which). The TCR originated in a man between 35 and 55 years old who had recovered from COVID-19.

As DNA, the CDR3 is TGTGCCAGCAGTTTCTCCGGGACAGGGGGCCGAAGTGAAAAACTGTTTTTT. Translated: CASSFSGTGGRSEKLFF. V usage is TRBV27 and J usage is TRBJ1-4; 12 bases are shared with TRBD1. V dropped 3 bases and J dropped 7; count of bases not matched to a gene: 9. The CDR3 extends over 17 amino acids. CDR1 and CDR2 from the germline V gene are MNHEY and SMNVEV (reference sequence).